The present entry profiles one T cell receptor (beta chain) with its context. These data come from a study of blood T cell repertoires in COVID-19. Study at large: Sample material is recorded as cDNA or gDNA derived from T cells, B-cell-depleted T cells, or PBMCs.

Residents of 24 US areas, aged roughly 18 to 95 years, made up the participants. In the authors' workflow: Reference gene primer amplification gave nucleated cell count estimates. Clones were read by immunoSEQ multiplex PCR, and TCRdb kept only the in-frame ones, dropping some. That table furnishes V, J and clone size, whereas the DNA furnished D and trimming. Seen here are 330,000 or so clones, more than 85% observed once, and the top ten hold around 20%. V gave up 10 bases and J gave up 4 bases; unmatched junction bases: 6. The CDR3 is 13 amino acids. Germline CDR1 and CDR2: ENHRY and SYGVKD. The chain is built from TRBV10-3 and TRBJ2-7; 11 bases match TRBD2. The clonotype was recovered from a woman younger than 45 who had recovered from COVID-19. What was sequenced was PBMCs or T cells enriched from blood (not recorded which). CDR3 bases: TGTGCCACGGGACTAGCGGCATCATACGAGCAGTACTTC. This sequence encodes CATGLAASYEQYF.